These 13 T cell receptor beta chains were sequenced from one sample in a study of T cell responses to AZD1222 COVID-19 vaccine. The table came from immunoSEQ multiplex PCR; TCRdb's copy has only in-frame clones and leaves some out. The sample consists of tens of thousands of clones, nearly 90% of them appearing once. The sample in question was peripheral blood, obtained on day 0 of AZD1222 vaccination. These receptors were taken from an adult in good health.

The rearrangement uses TRBV13 and TRBJ2-4; possibly TRBD1 or TRBD2 for D (5 bases each). This CDR3 region has 19 residues. The germline CDR1 and CDR2 sequences are PRHDT and FYEKMQ (reference sequence). V was clipped by 5 bases and J by 1 base, with 24 bases between them. CDR3 sequence (DNA): TGTGCCAGCAGCCCCTCCCGGGGCACACTCTGGATTGCCAAAAACATTCAGTACTTC. Protein sequence: CASSPSRGTLWIAKNIQYF.

V and J are TRBV9 and TRBJ2-7; D remains ambiguous. Trimming removed 3 bases from V and 1 base from J, with 8 bases in between. The CDR3 totals 13 residues. Germline assignment: CDR1 SGDLS and CDR2 YYNGEE. This CDR3 reads CASSGSGSYEQYF. The CDR3 DNA sequence: TGTGCCAGCAGCGGTAGTGGATCCTACGAGCAGTACTTC.

The gene calls are TRBV9 and TRBJ1-3; no clear D. Germline CDR1 and CDR2: SGDLS and YYNGEE. The germline V and J ends were trimmed by 0 bases and 4 bases, with 17 bases remaining between them. CDR3 length: 17 residues. As DNA, the CDR3 is TGTGCCAGCAGCGTAGATGGTAGGGATACGGGGGGAAACACCATATATTTT. Amino acid sequence: CASSVDGRDTGGNTIYF.

The V call is TRBV4-2, the J call TRBJ2-3; possibly TRBD1 for D (6 bases). Trimming took 4 bases from V and 2 from J, leaving 16 bases between them. CDR1 and CDR2 from the germline V gene are LGHNA and YNFKEQ. This CDR3 is 16 amino acids long. The CDR3 loop reads CASSPRDTPFTDTQYF. The CDR3 bases are TGTGCCAGCAGCCCCCGGGACACACCCTTCACAGATACGCAGTATTTT.

J is TRBJ2-1 and V is TRBV12-3 or TRBV12-4, with a possible D match to TRBD2 (5 bases). V gave up 3 bases and J gave up 3 bases, with 6 bases separating them. This CDR3 is built from 13 residues. The CDR3 protein is CASSFGDYNEQFF. CDR3 DNA: TGTGCCAGCAGTTTCGGGGACTACAATGAGCAGTTCTTC.

CDR3: CASIAGDLTYEQYF. The CDR3 DNA reads TGTGCCAGCATAGCGGGGGACCTTACCTACGAGCAGTACTTC. This chain joins TRBV6-5 and TRBJ2-7; 9 positions agree with TRBD2. From germline, CDR1 is MNHEY and CDR2 SVGAGI. The ends lost 7 bases at V and 2 bases at J; junction bases unmatched: 6. CDR3 length: 14 residues.

The chain has TRBV5-1 and TRBJ2-7; D is ambiguous. This CDR3 comprises 14 residues. V was shortened by 2 bases and J by 3 bases, with 12 bases between the two germline ends. Germline V gives CDR1 SGHRS, CDR2 YFSETQ. CDR3: CASSLVSQNYEQYF. The CDR3, as DNA: TGCGCCAGCAGCTTAGTGTCACAGAACTACGAGCAGTACTTC.

The chain carries TRBV6-5 and TRBJ2-1; TRBD1 aligns across 10 bases. V shed 8 bases, J shed 9 bases, and the junction held 7 bases outside the gene matches. There are 13 residues in the CDR3. Germline CDR1 MNHEY, CDR2 SVGAGI. The CDR3 here is CASVGQGLTEQFF. The CDR3, as DNA: TGTGCCAGCGTGGGACAGGGGTTGACTGAGCAGTTCTTC.

This clone was observed once. The chain employs TRBV29-1 and TRBJ1-5; D is perhaps TRBD1 (6 bases). V dropped 3 bases and J dropped 5 bases, with 11 bases sitting between them. This CDR3 has 13 residues. Looked up from germline, CDR1 is SQVTM and CDR2 is ANQGSEA. CDR3: CSVDEGGDQPQHF. CDR3 bases: TGCAGCGTTGATGAAGGGGGGGATCAGCCCCAGCATTTT.

J is TRBJ2-6 and V is TRBV28; 8 bases are a match to TRBD1. Germline V lookup: CDR1 MDHEN, CDR2 SYDVKM. The CDR3 consists of 15 residues. V lost 5 bases to trimming and J lost 2 bases; unmatched junction nucleotides: 2. The CDR3: CASSLQGAGANVLTF. In DNA form, the CDR3 reads TGTGCCAGCAGTCTACAGGGGGCTGGGGCCAACGTCCTGACTTTC.

The V call is TRBV24-1, the J call TRBJ2-2, with TRBD2 identical over 12 bases. The V gene end was trimmed by 4 bases and the J gene end by 2 bases; junction bases not matched to a gene: 4. The germline V gene encodes CDR1 KGHDR and CDR2 SFDVKD. The CDR3 covers 17 residues. Here the CDR3 DNA reads TGTGCCACCAGTGAACTGACTAGCGGGGGTAACACCGGGGAGCTGTTTTTT. Amino acid sequence: CATSELTSGGNTGELFF.

The chain couples TRBV28 to TRBJ1-5; unclear D gene. V was pared by 4 bases and J by 7 bases, with 8 bases between. This CDR3 region has 12 residues. Looked up from germline, CDR1 is MDHEN and CDR2 is SYDVKM. CDR3 in DNA: TGTGCCAGCAGTTATCACCCACAGCCCCAGCATTTT. Translating gives CASSYHPQPQHF.

The V gene is TRBV20-1, the J gene TRBJ2-5; D uncertain. The V and J ends lost 3 bases and 5 bases respectively, with 7 bases between them. This CDR3 is 11 amino acids long. Germline CDR1 is DFQATT and CDR2 is SNEGSKA (reference sequence). The CDR3 region has the DNA TGCAGTGCTAGCGGCTGGGAGACCCAGTACTTC. Protein product: CSASGWETQYF.